A single sample gave rise to the 17 T cell receptor beta chains below, sequenced in a study of immune evolution from preneoplasia to lung adenocarcinoma. Profiling relied on immunoSEQ multiplex PCR, and the TCRdb table lists in-frame clones only, not all of them. The sample contains thousands of clones, approximately 79% of which appear only once. The sample consisted of FFPE adjacent normal lung tissue. All receptors come from a person between 65 and 79 years old with lung adenocarcinoma.

This rearrangement joins TRBV6-1 to TRBJ2-6; D remains unclear. Germline values: CDR1 MNHNS, CDR2 SASEGT. Trimming removed 3 bases from V and 5 bases from J, with 11 bases in between. The CDR3 sequence is 15 residues long. The CDR3 loop is CASSDYATRANVLTF. The DNA of the CDR3 is TGTGCCAGCAGTGACTATGCAACTAGGGCCAACGTCCTGACTTTC.

This clone was seen only once. The rearrangement joins TRBV30 to TRBJ1-3; D remains ambiguous. Germline-derived CDR1 and CDR2 are GTSNPN and SVGIG (reference sequence). The CDR3 totals 13 residues. Trimming cost V 3 bases and J 2 bases, with 8 bases left between them. The CDR3 coding sequence is TGTGCCTGGAGAGGCCCAGCTGGAAACACCATATATTTT. It translates to CAWRGPAGNTIYF.

The chain carries TRBV7-9 and TRBJ2-3, with D perhaps TRBD2 (6 bases). Germline assignment: CDR1 SEHNR and CDR2 FQNEAQ (reference sequence). This CDR3 contains 15 residues. V was shortened by 1 base and J by 9 bases, with 17 bases between the two germline ends. DNA of the CDR3: TGTGCCAGCAGCTTAGTTGGGTCCGGGGGAGACACGCAGTATTTT. It codes for CASSLVGSGGDTQYF.

This chain connects TRBV5-6 to TRBJ2-7; D might be TRBD1 or TRBD2, each matching 6 bases. V was pared by 1 base and J by 4 bases, with 12 bases between. The CDR3 is made up of 14 amino acids. Germline values: CDR1 SGHDT, CDR2 YYEEEE. The CDR3 here is CASSLWGASYEQYF. The CDR3 coding sequence is TGTGCCAGCAGCTTGTGGGGGGCCAGTTACGAGCAGTACTTC.

The rearrangement uses TRBV5-6 and TRBJ2-7, with unresolved D. Trimming stripped 1 base from V and 3 bases from J, with 5 bases between. The CDR3 extends over 12 amino acids. Germline V CDR1 and CDR2: SGHDT, YYEEEE. CDR3 region: CASSLSGYEQYF. The CDR3, as DNA: TGTGCCAGCAGCTTGAGTGGCTACGAGCAGTACTTC.

The chain uses TRBV10-3 and TRBJ2-3; D gene unclear. The CDR3 has 14 residues. Germline values: CDR1 ENHRY, CDR2 SYGVKD. The ends were cut back, 6 bases at V and 5 bases at J, with 15 bases in the middle. The CDR3 DNA reads as TGTGCCATCAGGGACCCAGCTGCTTTAGATACGCAGTATTTT. It encodes CAIRDPAALDTQYF.

The rearrangement uses TRBV6-5 and TRBJ2-5, with TRBD1 matching over 7 bases. This CDR3 is 13 amino acids long. V shed 5 bases, J shed 4 bases, and the junction held 4 bases outside the gene matches. Looked up from germline, CDR1 is MNHEY and CDR2 is SVGAGI. CDR3 sequence reads: CASSKRGRETQYF. DNA for the CDR3: TGTGCCAGCAGTAAAAGGGGGCGAGAGACCCAGTACTTC.

The V call is TRBV7-6, the J call TRBJ1-3; D is possibly TRBD1 (6 bases). The ends were cut back, 5 bases at V and 0 bases at J, with 14 bases in the middle. The CDR3 is 16 residues long. Germline CDR1 SGHVS, CDR2 FNYEAQ. DNA of the CDR3: TGTGCCAGCAGCCCTTACAGGGCCCGCTCTGGAAACACCATATATTTT. Translating gives CASSPYRARSGNTIYF.

V is TRBV27 and J is TRBJ2-1, with D unclear. The CDR3 runs 14 residues. The germline V gene has CDR1 MNHEY and CDR2 SMNVEV (reference sequence). Trimming stripped 7 bases from V and 0 bases from J, with 10 bases between. The CDR3 nucleotides read TGTGCCAGCACCTCAGGTTTCTCCTACAATGAGCAGTTCTTC. Protein: CASTSGFSYNEQFF.

V gene TRBV4-1 combines with J gene TRBJ2-1, with 11 bases aligning to TRBD2. J gave up 4 bases and V 4 bases, and 6 bases lay outside the gene matches. The CDR3 runs 16 residues. Germline V gives CDR1 MGHRA, CDR2 YSYEKL. This chain's CDR3 is CASSLLLAGAYNEQFF. The CDR3 DNA is TGCGCCAGCAGCCTGTTACTAGCGGGGGCATACAATGAGCAGTTCTTC.

The rearrangement joins TRBV5-1 to TRBJ1-2, with 11 bases aligning to TRBD1. Germline V gene data show CDR1 as SGHRS and CDR2 as YFSETQ. The CDR3 extends over 14 amino acids. V lost 4 bases and J lost 6; bases outside the gene matches: 5. The CDR3 sequence is CASSPGQGVDGYTF. CDR3 nucleotide sequence: TGCGCCAGCAGCCCGGGACAGGGGGTAGATGGCTACACCTTC.

The gene calls are TRBV27 and TRBJ1-1; D uncertain. CDR1 and CDR2 (germline): MNHEY, SMNVEV (reference sequence). The CDR3 spans 13 residues. Trimming left V 2 bases short and J 6 bases short, with 10 bases between. The CDR3 loop reads CASSLDGFAEAFF. Here the CDR3 DNA reads TGTGCCAGCAGTTTAGACGGGTTCGCTGAAGCTTTCTTT.

The chain links TRBV7-9 to TRBJ2-5, with D possibly being TRBD2 (7 bases). Germline V lookup: CDR1 SEHNR, CDR2 FQNEAQ (reference sequence). CDR3 length equals 14 residues. V was trimmed by 3 bases and J by 8 bases, leaving 16 bases between them. The DNA for the CDR3 is TGTGCCAGCAGCTTTTACGGGGGGCGGGAAACCCAGTACTTC. This translates into CASSFYGGRETQYF.

The chain is built from TRBV27 and TRBJ2-5, with TRBD1 matching over 11 bases. Germline V gives CDR1 MNHEY, CDR2 SMNVEV (reference sequence). This CDR3 spans 17 amino acids. V shed 6 bases, J shed 4 bases, and the junction held 13 bases outside the gene matches. The CDR3 protein is CASRLTWTGGSRETQYF. DNA for the CDR3: TGTGCCAGCAGACTGACGTGGACAGGGGGCTCTCGAGAGACCCAGTACTTC.

The chain joins TRBV28 to TRBJ1-4, with 7 bases fitting TRBD1. This CDR3 has 15 amino acids. Germline-derived CDR1 and CDR2 are MDHEN and SYDVKM. The V segment lost 6 bases and the J segment 6 bases; nucleotides outside the gene matches: 10. DNA for the CDR3: TGTGCCAGCAGCTCCGAGACAGGGCGGGATGAAAAACTGTTTTTT. Encoded protein: CASSSETGRDEKLFF.

The chain links TRBV4-1 to TRBJ1-1; TRBD1 agrees at 8 bases. The CDR3 is made up of 15 amino acids. V dropped 3 bases and J dropped 7; count of bases not matched to a gene: 10. The germline CDR1 and CDR2 sequences are MGHRA and YSYEKL. The CDR3: CASSHSQGGLGEAFF. DNA for the CDR3: TGCGCCAGCAGCCACTCACAGGGGGGGCTGGGTGAAGCTTTCTTT.

The chain couples TRBV18 to TRBJ2-2; perhaps TRBD1 as D (6 bases). This CDR3 is built from 15 residues. V lost 3 bases to trimming and J lost 0 bases, with 8 bases between them. The germline CDR1 and CDR2 sequences are KGHSH and LQKENI. As DNA, the CDR3 is TGTGCCAGCTCACCCAGACAGGCGAACACCGGGGAGCTGTTTTTT. Its translation is CASSPRQANTGELFF.